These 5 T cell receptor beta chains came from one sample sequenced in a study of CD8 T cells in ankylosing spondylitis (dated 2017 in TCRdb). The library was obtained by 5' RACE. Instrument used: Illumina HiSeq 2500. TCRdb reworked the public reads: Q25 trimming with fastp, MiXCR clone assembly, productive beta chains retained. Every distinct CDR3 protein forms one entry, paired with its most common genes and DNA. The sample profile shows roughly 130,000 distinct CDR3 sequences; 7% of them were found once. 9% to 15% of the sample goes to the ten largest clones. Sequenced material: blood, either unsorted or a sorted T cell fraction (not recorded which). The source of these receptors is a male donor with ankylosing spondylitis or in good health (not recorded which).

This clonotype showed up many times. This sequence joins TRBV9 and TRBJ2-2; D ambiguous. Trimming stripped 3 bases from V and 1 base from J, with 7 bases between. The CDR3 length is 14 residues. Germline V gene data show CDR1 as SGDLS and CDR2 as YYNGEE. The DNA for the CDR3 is TGTGCCAGCAGCGCCCGACAGAACACCGGGGAGCTGTTTTTT. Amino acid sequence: CASSARQNTGELFF.

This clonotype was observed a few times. The CDR3 is CASSQRLWAGELFF. CDR3 coding DNA: TGTGCCAGCAGCCAGCGACTCTGGGCCGGGGAGCTGTTTTTT. The rearrangement joins TRBV7-8 to TRBJ2-2; no reliable D call. Germline V CDR1 and CDR2: SGHVS, FQNEAQ. The CDR3 contains 14 residues. The germline V and J ends were trimmed by 5 bases and 6 bases, with 13 bases remaining between them. Variable domain in full (rest from reference TRBV7-8 and TRBJ2-2): GAGVSQSPRYKVAKRGQDVALRCDPISGHVSLFWYQQALGQGPEFLTYFQNEAQLDKSGLPSDRFFAERPEGSVSTLKIQRTQQEDSAVYLCASSQRLWAGELFFGEGSRLTVL.

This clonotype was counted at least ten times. The CDR3 DNA reads as TGCAGTGCTAGAGATCGCCTAGCGGGAGGGACCGGGGAGTACTTC. This sequence encodes CSARDRLAGGTGEYF. This chain joins TRBV20-1 and TRBJ2-7, with 12 positions matching TRBD2. Germline loops: CDR1 DFQATT, CDR2 SNEGSKA (reference sequence). This CDR3 is 15 amino acids long. Losses at the gene ends were 0 bases for V and 11 bases for J; bases not matched to a gene: 11.

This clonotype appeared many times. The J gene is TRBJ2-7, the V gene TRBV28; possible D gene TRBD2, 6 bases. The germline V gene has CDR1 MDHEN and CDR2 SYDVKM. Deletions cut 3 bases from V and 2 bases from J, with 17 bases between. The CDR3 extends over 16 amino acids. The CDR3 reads CASSFRPGTGAYEQYF. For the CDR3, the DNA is TGTGCCAGCAGTTTTAGACCCGGGACTGGGGCCTACGAGCAGTACTTC.

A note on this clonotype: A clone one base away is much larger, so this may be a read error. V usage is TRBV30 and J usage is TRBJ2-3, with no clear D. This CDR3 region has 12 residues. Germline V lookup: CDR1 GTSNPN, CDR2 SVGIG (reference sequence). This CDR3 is CAWRSGGDRQYF. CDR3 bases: TGTGCCTGGAGGAGTGGTGGGGATAGGCAGTATTTT. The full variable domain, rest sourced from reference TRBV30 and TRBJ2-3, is SQTIHQWPATLVQPVGSPLSLECTVEGTSNPNLYWYRQAAGRGLQLLFYSVGIGQISSEVPQNLSASRPQDRQFILSSKKLLLSDSGFYLCAWRSGGDRQYFGPGTRLTVL.